One and the same sample provided the 31 T cell receptor beta chains below, sequenced in a study of blood T cell repertoires in COVID-19. Assay: immunoSEQ multiplex PCR; the TCRdb copy retains only in-frame clones and omits some. This table holds approximately 300,000 clones, about 87% found once. Sequenced sample: PBMCs or T cells enriched from blood (not recorded which). The receptor source for this set is a woman under 40 who had recovered from COVID-19.

A few counts support this clone. The V call is TRBV30, the J call TRBJ1-6; 9 bases line up with TRBD1. V trimming: 5 bases; J trimming: 9 bases; junction bases outside the gene matches: 5. This CDR3 region has 13 residues. Germline V lookup: CDR1 GTSNPN, CDR2 SVGIG (reference sequence). CDR3 coding DNA: TGTGCCTGGGAGACAGGGGGGAGTTCACCCCTCCACTTT. This encodes CAWETGGSSPLHF.

V and J are TRBV18 and TRBJ1-2; 9 bases map to TRBD1. Looked up from germline, CDR1 is KGHSH and CDR2 is LQKENI. The CDR3 sequence is 16 residues long. V trimming: 6 bases; J trimming: 3 bases; junction bases outside the gene matches: 11. The CDR3: CASSSPGTGSDYGYTF. CDR3 nucleotide sequence: TGTGCCAGCTCGTCTCCCGGGACAGGGAGTGACTATGGCTACACCTTC.

There are a few counts of this clone. The chain combines TRBV27 with TRBJ2-3; the D gene is possibly TRBD2 (7 bases). CDR3 size: 15 residues. Trimming removed 2 bases from V and 7 bases from J, with 16 bases in between. The germline CDR1 and CDR2 sequences are MNHEY and SMNVEV (reference sequence). CDR3 sequence reads: CASSLVQGGTNTQYF. The CDR3 coding sequence is TGTGCCAGCAGTTTAGTACAGGGAGGGACAAATACGCAGTATTTT.

This chain links TRBV7-9 with TRBJ2-1; a possible D gene is TRBD2 (5 bases). Trimming stripped 0 bases from V and 0 bases from J, with 15 bases between. This CDR3 region has 18 residues. From germline, CDR1 is SEHNR and CDR2 FQNEAQ (reference sequence). The CDR3 region is CASSLALGLGSSYNEQFF. The CDR3 DNA sequence: TGTGCCAGCAGCTTAGCGCTCGGTCTGGGGAGCTCCTACAATGAGCAGTTCTTC.

The chain combines TRBV29-1 with TRBJ2-7; possible D gene TRBD1, 5 bases. This CDR3 is 12 amino acids long. Germline V gene data show CDR1 as SQVTM and CDR2 as ANQGSEA. The V and J ends lost 4 bases and 5 bases respectively, with 12 bases between them. The CDR3 loop is CSVGQLGDEQYF. The CDR3 coding sequence is TGCAGCGTTGGGCAGCTAGGGGACGAGCAGTACTTC.

The rearrangement uses TRBV19 and TRBJ2-2; tentative D call: TRBD2 (6 bases). Germline CDR1 is LNHDA and CDR2 is SQIVND (reference sequence). Trimming removed 1 base from V and 2 bases from J, with 11 bases in between. The CDR3 is made up of 16 amino acids. Here the CDR3 DNA reads TGTGCCAGTAGTATAGCGGGACTCAGAAACACCGGGGAGCTGTTTTTT. It specifies CASSIAGLRNTGELFF.

This clone was seen more than once but under ten times. CDR3 DNA: TGTGCCAGCTCACCACCGACGGGACAGGGCAACAATCAGCCCCAGCATTTT. It yields the protein CASSPPTGQGNNQPQHF. The gene calls are TRBV18 and TRBJ1-5; 9 bases are a match to TRBD1. CDR3 length: 17 amino acids. Unmatched junction bases numbered 6, after V lost 0 bases and J lost 3 bases. Looked up from germline, CDR1 is KGHSH and CDR2 is LQKENI.

V is TRBV6-5 and J is TRBJ2-1; 8 bases are a match to TRBD2. The CDR3 runs to 15 residues. Germline V lookup: CDR1 MNHEY, CDR2 SVGAGI. Trimming removed 6 bases from V and 4 bases from J; junction bases left unmatched: 8. CDR3 DNA: TGTGCCAGCAGGGGAACGGGGGGGCCTTACAATGAGCAGTTCTTC. Its protein is CASRGTGGPYNEQFF.

The rearrangement joins TRBV7-2 to TRBJ2-1; 9 bases align to TRBD2. V was pared by 2 bases and J by 8 bases, with 10 bases of the junction left unmatched. The CDR3 length is 16 residues. CDR1 SGHTA and CDR2 FQGNSA come from the germline V gene. The CDR3 DNA reads TGTGCCAGCAGCTTACAGGGACTAGCCCCCCTCCATGAGCAGTTCTTC. Translating gives CASSLQGLAPLHEQFF.

The V gene is TRBV7-8, the J gene TRBJ1-2; TRBD1 aligns across 7 bases. The trim removed 5 bases at V and 4 bases at J, leaving 13 bases unmatched. CDR1 is SGHVS and CDR2 is FQNEAQ in the germline V gene. There are 16 residues in the CDR3. Here the CDR3 reads CASSPQAGGWSYGYTF. In nucleotides, the CDR3 is TGTGCCAGCAGCCCCCAAGCAGGGGGGTGGTCCTATGGCTACACCTTC.

The J gene is TRBJ2-1, the V gene TRBV7-2; possibly TRBD2 for D (6 bases). Germline CDR1 reads SGHTA; CDR2 reads FQGNSA. CDR3 length equals 14 residues. V lost 8 bases and J 1 base, leaving 12 bases between the germline ends. This chain's CDR3 is CASLIAASYNEQFF. The DNA of the CDR3 is TGTGCCAGCTTAATAGCGGCTTCCTACAATGAGCAGTTCTTC.

The CDR3 nucleotides read TGTGCCAGCACCCAGGGCGGGGGGGGAGAGACCCAGTACTTC. Its protein is CASTQGGGGETQYF. The chain uses TRBV7-2 and TRBJ2-5, with 9 bases fitting TRBD2. The V gene end was trimmed by 7 bases and the J gene end by 4 bases; junction bases not matched to a gene: 7. The CDR3 spans 14 residues. Germline V CDR1 and CDR2: SGHTA, FQGNSA.

The V and J genes are TRBV12-5 and TRBJ2-7; 7 bases line up with TRBD2. With V trimmed by 9 bases and J by 5 bases, 7 bases remained unmatched. Germline V gene data show CDR1 as LGHNT and CDR2 as FRNRAP. The length of the CDR3 is 12 residues. CDR3 loop: CARIVGGDEQYF. The CDR3 nucleotides read TGTGCTAGAATCGTGGGGGGGGACGAGCAGTACTTC.

The chain carries TRBV2 and TRBJ1-5, with D maybe TRBD1 (6 bases). Per the germline V gene, CDR1 is SNHLY and CDR2 is FYNNEI. The CDR3 length is 16 residues. Trimming removed 3 bases at V and 0 bases at J, with 12 bases between. CDR3 sequence reads: CASSEIRGFSNQPQHF. The CDR3 region has the DNA TGTGCCAGCAGTGAGATTAGGGGGTTTAGCAATCAGCCCCAGCATTTT.

The J gene is TRBJ2-3, the V gene TRBV7-3, with 7 bases identical to TRBD1. The V segment lost 4 bases and the J segment 0 bases; nucleotides outside the gene matches: 4. The CDR3 totals 15 residues. The germline V gene has CDR1 SGHTA and CDR2 FQGTGA. CDR3 DNA: TGTGCCAGCAGCTGGACAGGACTTAGCACAGATACGCAGTATTTT. This sequence encodes CASSWTGLSTDTQYF.

This clone was recorded once. The chain joins TRBV2 to TRBJ1-2; no clear D. V lost 8 bases and J 8 bases, leaving 18 bases between the germline ends. CDR1 is SNHLY, CDR2 FYNNEI, per germline. This CDR3 is 13 amino acids long. CDR3 sequence (DNA): TGTGCCAGCCCCTCGGACGGAGGATGGGGCTACACCTTC. The encoded protein is CASPSDGGWGYTF.

This rearrangement joins TRBV7-9 to TRBJ2-7, with TRBD2 as a possible D gene (5 bases). Germline values: CDR1 SEHNR, CDR2 FQNEAQ (reference sequence). The CDR3 extends over 13 amino acids. V was clipped by 11 bases and J by 0 bases, with 14 bases between them. In DNA, the CDR3 is TGTGCCCTAAGATTAGCGTACTCCTACGAGCAGTACTTC. The encoded protein is CALRLAYSYEQYF.

The chain recombines TRBV2 with TRBJ1-2; D call uncertain. With 4 bases removed from V and 7 bases from J, the gap between germline ends came to 16 bases. This CDR3 region has 14 residues. CDR1 is SNHLY, CDR2 FYNNEI, per germline. The CDR3: CASSADITAGGYTF. In DNA form, the CDR3 reads TGTGCCAGCAGTGCCGACATTACCGCCGGTGGCTACACCTTC. The full variable domain, completed using reference TRBV2 and TRBJ1-2, is EPEVTQTPSHQVTQMGQEVILRCVPISNHLYFYWYRQILGQKVEFLVSFYNNEISEKSEIFDDQFSVERPDGSNFTLKIRSTKLEDSAMYFCASSADITAGGYTFGSGTRLTVV.

V gene TRBV5-1 combines with J gene TRBJ2-2; D is possibly TRBD1 (6 bases). Trimming removed 6 bases at V and 6 bases at J, with 21 bases between. CDR1 and CDR2 (germline): SGHRS, YFSETQ. This CDR3 is built from 16 residues. In DNA form, the CDR3 reads TGCGCCAGCACCTTATTCGACAGGTCTGGGGCCGGGGAGCTGTTTTTT. Protein product: CASTLFDRSGAGELFF.

This clone was picked up a small number of times. This chain connects TRBV7-2 to TRBJ1-2; 8 bases fit TRBD1. The CDR3 consists of 16 residues. The germline V gene encodes CDR1 SGHTA and CDR2 FQGNSA. V shed 5 bases and J 0 bases; nucleotides not matched to a gene: 8. The CDR3 region has the DNA TGTGCCAGCAGCACCTCCGGGACAGGAGCTAACTATGGCTACACCTTC. Residues: CASSTSGTGANYGYTF.

This chain links TRBV12-3 or TRBV12-4 with TRBJ1-1; D is possibly TRBD1 (6 bases). The CDR3 extends over 13 amino acids. V was clipped by 3 bases and J by 8 bases, with 13 bases between them. The CDR3 DNA sequence: TGTGCCAGCAGTTTTTTAACAGGGTACGAAGCTTTCTTT. Its translation is CASSFLTGYEAFF.

This clone was seen more than once but under ten times. In DNA form, the CDR3 reads TGTGCCAGAAGCCACGGGGTACTTGAAGCTTTCTTT. Translated, it gives CARSHGVLEAFF. V usage is TRBV7-5 and J usage is TRBJ1-1. TRBV7-5 counts as a pseudogene. The CDR3 has 12 amino acids.

The rearrangement links TRBV6-1 to TRBJ1-2; D gene uncertain. V was clipped by 1 base and J by 8 bases, with 17 bases between them. CDR3 length: 15 residues. Germline V gene data show CDR1 as MNHNS and CDR2 as SASEGT. The CDR3 bases are TGTGCCAGCAGTGAAGGAGTTCGGGTCCTCCCGGGCTACACCTTC. This gives the protein CASSEGVRVLPGYTF.

The chain links TRBV4-1 to TRBJ1-5, with D maybe TRBD1 (6 bases). The CDR3 covers 13 residues. V lost 3 bases and J 7 bases, leaving 10 bases between the germline ends. From germline, CDR1 is MGHRA and CDR2 YSYEKL. The CDR3 nucleotides are TGCGCCAGCAGCCAGGGGGCATGGCAGCCCCAGCATTTT. Its protein product is CASSQGAWQPQHF.

CDR3 nucleotide sequence: TGTGCCAGCAGTTCACGGGGGGTTGAGACCCAGTACTTC. Translated: CASSSRGVETQYF. This rearrangement joins TRBV27 to TRBJ2-5; 7 nucleotides agree with TRBD2. Germline CDR1 is MNHEY and CDR2 is SMNVEV (reference sequence). Unmatched junction bases numbered 4, after V lost 4 bases and J lost 5 bases. CDR3 size: 13 residues.

CDR3 loop: CAIRGTDSYEQYF. CDR3 bases: TGTGCCATCAGGGGGACAGACTCCTACGAGCAGTACTTC. This rearrangement joins TRBV10-3 to TRBJ2-7; 7 nucleotides agree with TRBD1. Germline values: CDR1 ENHRY, CDR2 SYGVKD. This CDR3 is 13 amino acids long. V lost 6 bases and J lost 0; bases outside the gene matches: 2.

This clone occurred a few times. This chain links TRBV19 with TRBJ1-2, with D possibly TRBD1 on 5 matching bases. Germline CDR1 LNHDA, CDR2 SQIVND (reference sequence). This CDR3 contains 14 residues. Trimming stripped 5 bases from V and 9 bases from J, with 19 bases between. The CDR3 loop is CASSRTGPSKSYTF. The CDR3 bases are TGTGCCAGTAGTCGAACAGGCCCCTCTAAAAGCTACACCTTC.

This clone was found a few times. This chain links TRBV5-1 with TRBJ1-2; D call uncertain. The CDR3 has 13 amino acids. The V gene's germline CDR1 is SGHRS and CDR2 YFSETQ. V was pared by 4 bases and J by 4 bases, with 11 bases between. CDR3 sequence: CASSADGVYGYTF. For the CDR3, the DNA is TGCGCCAGCAGCGCGGACGGGGTCTATGGCTACACCTTC.

This clone was seen just once. The chain carries TRBV7-2 and TRBJ1-1; maybe TRBD1 (5 bases). CDR3 length: 14 residues. Trimming removed 7 bases from V and 6 bases from J, with 18 bases in between. Germline V CDR1 and CDR2: SGHTA, FQGNSA. CDR3 protein: CASNPTDEHSEAFF. CDR3 DNA: TGTGCCAGCAACCCGACAGACGAACACTCTGAAGCTTTCTTT.

V gene TRBV7-2 combines with J gene TRBJ1-1; D is possibly TRBD1 (6 bases). The CDR3 has 14 residues. The germline CDR1 and CDR2 sequences are SGHTA and FQGNSA. With 6 bases removed from V and 10 bases from J, the gap between germline ends came to 21 bases. The CDR3 bases are TGTGCCAGCAGGGCACCCGTTTCGACAGGAGGAGCTTTCTTT. Protein: CASRAPVSTGGAFF.

The chain recombines TRBV6-2 or TRBV6-3 with TRBJ2-7, with TRBD1 matching over 9 bases. This CDR3 comprises 16 residues. Germline V gene sequence: CDR1 MNHEY, CDR2 SVGEGT. V lost 6 bases and J lost 2; bases outside the gene matches: 11. For the CDR3, the DNA is TGTGCCAGCAGCGCCCCGCCGGGACAGGGCACCTACGAGCAGTACTTC. It yields the protein CASSAPPGQGTYEQYF.